This T cell receptor (beta chain) was identified in a study of shared clonotypes between healthy human individuals. Notes on the study in general: Clonotype sharing levels among donors were expected to vary with sequencing depth. Larger estimated richness was generally recorded for naive subsets relative to memory subsets.

Selected positively for CCR7 and CD45RO-negative, naive CD8 cells excluded terminally differentiated effector memory CD45RA+ cells. All donors qualified as healthy HIV-negative adults and had experienced no recent acute infections or vaccinations. The method was immunoSEQ multiplex PCR; TCRdb's version includes in-frame clones alone and lacks a portion of them. Here the sample spans about 2.2 million clones, around 93% being singletons. This clone appeared a single time. Its antigen is as yet unknown. The germline V gene has CDR1 MGHRA and CDR2 YSYEKL. The V and J ends lost 2 bases and 5 bases respectively, with 21 bases between them. The length of the CDR3 is 18 residues.

The V and J genes are TRBV4-1 and TRBJ1-4; the D gene is possibly TRBD1 (5 bases). The specimen sequenced was naive CD8+ T cells from PBMCs. The receptor was derived from a young man in good health. Some clones in this sample may be carry-over from other donors' samples. CDR3 nucleotide sequence: TGCGCCAGCAGCCAATCCCGGGGGGTCAAGATCTTCAATGAAAAACTGTTTTTT. This codes for CASSQSRGVKIFNEKLFF.